A single sample is the source of the 9 T cell receptor beta chains below, sequenced in a study of cytomegalovirus exposure and HLA in healthy donors. Researchers ran the PCR with 60 Vbeta and 13 Jbeta primers. TCRdb's table, derived via immunoSEQ multiplex PCR, lists solely in-frame clones and lacks some. This specimen shows 100,000 to 150,000 clones; the ten leading clones hold about 2.3%. Material for sequencing was PBMCs. Every receptor here comes from a man in his forties in good health and CMV-seronegative.

The genes are TRBV5-6 and TRBJ1-2, with 9 bases aligning to TRBD1. This CDR3 comprises 15 residues. Germline CDR1 reads SGHDT; CDR2 reads YYEEEE. Losses at the gene ends were 3 bases for V and 4 bases for J; bases not matched to a gene: 7. The CDR3 sequence: CASSYRDRDLYGYTF. CDR3 sequence (DNA): TGTGCCAGCAGCTACCGGGACAGGGACCTCTATGGCTACACCTTC.

The V and J genes are TRBV5-1 and TRBJ2-5, with TRBD2 identical over 10 bases. TRBJ2-7 matches the DNA end more closely, so the J call is doubtful. CDR1 SGHRS and CDR2 YFSETQ come from the germline V gene. CDR3 size: 16 residues. The CDR3 nucleotides read TGCGCCAGCAGCCCTGGTTCTAGCGGGAGAGGTTACGAGCAGTACTTC. The encoded protein is CASSPGSSGRGYEQYF.

V usage is TRBV19 and J usage is TRBJ2-7, with 10 bases identical to TRBD2. The V gene's germline CDR1 is LNHDA and CDR2 SQIVND (reference sequence). This CDR3 is built from 15 residues. J was trimmed by 5 bases and V by 6 bases; bases with no gene match: 10. CDR3: CASSRQTLAGNEQYF. In DNA form, the CDR3 reads TGTGCCAGTAGCAGACAGACACTAGCGGGAAACGAGCAGTACTTC. Supplemented by reference TRBV19 and TRBJ2-7, the full variable domain reads DGGITQSPKYLFRKEGQNVTLSCEQNLNHDAMYWYRQDPGQGLRLIYYSQIVNDFQKGDIAEGYSVSREKKESFPLTVTSAQKNPTAFYLCASSRQTLAGNEQYFGPGTRLTVT.

The genes are TRBV29-1 and TRBJ2-3; D is undetermined. Germline loops: CDR1 SQVTM, CDR2 ANQGSEA. There are 11 residues in the CDR3. The ends were cut back, 5 bases at V and 2 bases at J, with 5 bases in the middle. The CDR3 here is CSVSNTDTQYF. The CDR3 DNA is TGCAGCGTTTCTAACACAGATACGCAGTATTTT.

Concerning this clone itself: At the DNA level, this CDR3 is encoded by other sequences in the same sample as well. This chain links TRBV7-9 with TRBJ1-1; TRBD1 might be the D (5 bases). V dropped 2 bases and J dropped 1 base, with 8 bases sitting between them. CDR3 size: 14 residues. Germline loops: CDR1 SEHNR, CDR2 FQNEAQ (reference sequence). The CDR3 nucleotides are TGTGCCAGCAGCTTATCCCAGGGGAACACTGAAGCTTTCTTT. It encodes CASSLSQGNTEAFF.

J is TRBJ2-7 and V is TRBV5-1, with TRBD2 identical over 12 bases. The CDR3 is 15 amino acids. V was pared by 4 bases and J by 0 bases, with 2 bases of the junction left unmatched. CDR1 and CDR2 from the germline V gene are SGHRS and YFSETQ. CDR3 coding DNA: TGCGCCAGCAGCCGGACTAGCGGGAACTCCTACGAGCAGTACTTC. It encodes CASSRTSGNSYEQYF.

J is TRBJ2-4 and V is TRBV6-5, with 7 positions matching TRBD1. The CDR3 is made up of 15 amino acids. V shed 0 bases and J 2 bases; nucleotides not matched to a gene: 1. CDR1 and CDR2 from the germline V gene are MNHEY and SVGAGI. This chain's CDR3 is CASSYSRGPKNIQYF. CDR3 sequence (DNA): TGTGCCAGCAGTTACTCGAGGGGGCCCAAAAACATTCAGTACTTC.

V and J are TRBV7-6 and TRBJ2-7; D ambiguous. Trimming took 5 bases from V and 7 from J, leaving 21 bases between them. This CDR3 comprises 15 residues. CDR1 and CDR2 from the germline V gene are SGHVS and FNYEAQ. DNA of the CDR3: TGTGCCAGCAGCGCTCAGGTGGGCAGCAGTATGGAGCAGTACTTC. Translating gives CASSAQVGSSMEQYF.

The CDR3 DNA sequence: TGTGCCAGCAGCTTTGGCCACCTACCTCTGGGAGGACAGCCCCAGCATTTT. Its translation: CASSFGHLPLGGQPQHF. The chain has TRBV7-9 and TRBJ1-5, with D unresolved. The CDR3 sequence is 17 residues long. V was cut by 3 bases and J by 7 bases, with 22 bases left in between. Germline loops: CDR1 SEHNR, CDR2 FQNEAQ (reference sequence).